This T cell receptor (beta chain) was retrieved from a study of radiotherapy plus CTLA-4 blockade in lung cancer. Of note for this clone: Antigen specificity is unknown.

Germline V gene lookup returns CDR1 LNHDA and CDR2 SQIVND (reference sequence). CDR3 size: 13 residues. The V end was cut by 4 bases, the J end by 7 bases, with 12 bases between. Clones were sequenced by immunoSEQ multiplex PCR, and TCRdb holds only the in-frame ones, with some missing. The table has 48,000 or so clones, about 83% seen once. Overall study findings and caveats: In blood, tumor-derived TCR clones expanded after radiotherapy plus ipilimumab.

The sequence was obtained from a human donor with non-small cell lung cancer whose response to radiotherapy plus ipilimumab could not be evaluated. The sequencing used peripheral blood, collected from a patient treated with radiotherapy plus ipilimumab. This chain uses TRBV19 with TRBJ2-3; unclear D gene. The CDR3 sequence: CASSTEALNTQYF. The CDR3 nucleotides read TGTGCCAGTAGTACAGAGGCCCTGAATACGCAGTATTTT.